This record covers a single TCR beta chain. Its antigen target is currently unknown. No much larger clone exists at a distance of one base, and base qualities are not known. The receptor library was made with the immunoSEQ multiplex PCR assay. Here the immuneACCESS table is served through TCRdb, limited to in-frame sequences with V and J called. Missing clones are a known gap in these copies; in checked studies unresolved V genes cover under half, and the rest lacks a known reason. For this sample the table gives hundreds of thousands of clones, of which 85% to 90% were detected only once. 0.008% to 0.011% of the sample goes to the ten largest clones. The germline V gene sets CDR1 to MRHNA and CDR2 to SNTAGT. V is trimmed back by 0 bases and J by 5 bases, and the junction contains 2 bases that no gene match accounts for. The CDR3 runs 15 amino acids, cysteine and phenylalanine included. Only the CDR3 portion is preserved as DNA: 45 bases, with reading frame beginning at the first base.

The sample is drawn from a study of shared T cell receptors in the human thymus (dated by TCRdb to the early 2020s). Describing the broader study: The study investigated the way shared, self-reactive T-cell receptor alpha chains are produced in the human thymus.

These same records also appear under a second study, on human thymus T cells. Per the second study: The donors were immunologically healthy infants in Finland who had open corrective cardiac surgery for congenital heart defects. Thymus tissue was collected as surgical resects that were removed during corrective cardiac surgery. Usage of V and J gene segments appeared to be biased in both the thymic and the peripheral blood repertoires. The related research reported highly overlapping thymic TCR repertoires among unrelated individuals. TCR alpha and beta repertoires from fewer than ten infant thymus samples and a few related peripheral blood samples were characterized in the study. Donor ages ranged from roughly 6 to 250 days, and the cohort comprised about six male and two female infants. Thymocytes were released mechanically from tissue and stored at -70 °C as pellets of about 10-34 million cells. A QIAsymphony instrument was used to extract genomic DNA from frozen cell pellets. The immunoSEQ multiplex PCR assay was used to amplify the TCRB and TCRAD loci from a standardized quantity of quality-controlled genomic DNA. The V(D)J region was spanned by amplicons of a length sufficient to cover the CDR3 and to identify V and J genes. The commercial immunoSEQ service was used to sequence amplicons on an Illumina platform. Primer bias and sequencing errors were corrected as previously described, and TCRAD and TCRB were defined on the basis of the IMGT database. Repertoires were analysed with immunoSEQ Analyzer 3.0 and VDJTools, covering basic statistics, V/J segment usage, diversity estimates, rarefaction and pairwise overlap. Diversity was estimated using the Chao1, ChaoE, Efron-Thisted, Shannon and inverse Simpson indices, and was also estimated on datasets down-sampled to the size of the smallest sample. Repertoire overlap used strict matching of CDR3 nucleotide sequence, V gene and J gene, with Jaccard-based multidimensional scaling clustering. On average, thymus samples yielded 810,000 or so unique TCRB clonotypes, whereas blood samples yielded about 80,000.

The sequence came from a boy younger than two with a congenital heart defect. Donor details come from another sample of the same person, matched by shared clones. The chain couples TRBV6-4 to TRBJ2-1, with 9 central nucleotides matching TRBD2. Material for sequencing was thymocytes. The CDR3 protein: CASSDSPSGDNEQFF. The sequence in DNA is TGTGCCAGCAGTGACTCGCCTAGCGGGGACAATGAGCAGTTCTTC.